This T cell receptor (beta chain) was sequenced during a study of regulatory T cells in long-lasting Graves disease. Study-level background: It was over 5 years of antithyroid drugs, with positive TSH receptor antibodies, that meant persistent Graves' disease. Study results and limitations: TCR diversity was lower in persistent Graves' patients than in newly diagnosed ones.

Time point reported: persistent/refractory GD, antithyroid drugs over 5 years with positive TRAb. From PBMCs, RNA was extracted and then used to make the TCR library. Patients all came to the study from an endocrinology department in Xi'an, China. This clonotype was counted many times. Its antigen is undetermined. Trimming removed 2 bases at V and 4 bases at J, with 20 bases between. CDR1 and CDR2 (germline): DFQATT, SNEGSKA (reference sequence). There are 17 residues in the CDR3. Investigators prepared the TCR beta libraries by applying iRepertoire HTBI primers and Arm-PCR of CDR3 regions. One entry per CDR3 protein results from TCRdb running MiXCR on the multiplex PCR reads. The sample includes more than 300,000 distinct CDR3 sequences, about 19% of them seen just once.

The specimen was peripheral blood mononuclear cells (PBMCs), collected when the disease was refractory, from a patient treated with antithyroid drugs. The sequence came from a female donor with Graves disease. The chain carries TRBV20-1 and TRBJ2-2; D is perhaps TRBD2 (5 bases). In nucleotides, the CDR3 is TGCAGTGCTAGAAGCGGTCGTAGACTCGATGGCACCGGGGAGCTGTTTTTT. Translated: CSARSGRRLDGTGELFF.